This T cell receptor beta chain was recovered during a study of naive and memory T cell subsets. Broader study findings: Naive repertoires, especially CD8, held a few larger clonotypes, possibly memory cells re-expressing CD45RA. In CD4 and CD8 cells, diversity dropped from naive through EMRA. In naive cells, over 85% of TCR sequences were seen only once.

In this sample, this clonotype turned up a few times. The antigen is not known. Cells stained for CD3, CD4, CD8, CD45RA, CD27 and viability were sorted into four CD45RA/CD27 subsets. The CDR3 has 14 residues. Losses at the gene ends were 5 bases for V and 0 bases for J; bases not matched to a gene: 6. CDR1 is DFQATT and CDR2 is SNEGSKA in the germline V gene (reference sequence). The beta constant-region primer was an equimolar mix of two oligonucleotides covering TRBC1 and TRBC2. The ligated cDNA underwent four PCR rounds using SP2 and nested alpha and beta constant-region primers. A single record per CDR3 protein comes from TCRdb applying MiXCR to the UMI-ligation and nested PCR reads. This table holds under 150,000 distinct CDR3 sequences, about 20% found once.

The material sequenced was naive CD8+ T cells from blood. The origin of this receptor is a human donor in good health. This chain connects TRBV20-1 to TRBJ2-7; the match to TRBD1 covers 8 bases. CDR3 in amino acids: CSAEGTGYSYEQYF. CDR3 nucleotides: TGCAGTGCTGAAGGGACAGGATACTCCTACGAGCAGTACTTC.